This T cell receptor beta chain came from a study of blood T cell repertoires in COVID-19. This CDR3 has 15 amino acids. The junction had 8 bases not matched to a gene; V was cut back by 4 bases and J by 3 bases. From germline, CDR1 is SGHRS and CDR2 YFSETQ. Original processing methods: Quantification of nucleated cells was approximated via reference gene primer amplification. Using immunoSEQ multiplex PCR, the repertoire was profiled, and TCRdb retains in-frame clones only, with some absent. V and J calls and clone size are given by that table; D and trimming were obtained from the DNA. The sample holds roughly 240,000 clones, roughly 87% seen once.

This chain joins TRBV5-1 and TRBJ1-1; TRBD1 matches at 8 bases. This clonotype was sampled from a woman aged 25 to 39 with acute COVID-19. The sequencing sample was made of PBMCs or T cells enriched from blood (not recorded which). For the CDR3, the DNA is TGCGCCAGCAGCGTGCGCAGGGGGCTGGACACTGAAGCTTTCTTT. Amino acid sequence: CASSVRRGLDTEAFF. The complete variable domain, with remaining parts taken from reference TRBV5-1 and TRBJ1-1, reads KAGVTQTPRYLIKTRGQQVTLSCSPISGHRSVSWYQQTPGQGLQFLFEYFSETQRNKGNFPGRFSGRQFSNSRSEMNVSTLELGDSALYLCASSVRRGLDTEAFFGQGTRLTVV.